A selection of T cell receptor beta chains follows, all from one sample in a study of T cell responses to AZD1222 COVID-19 vaccine. Generated by immunoSEQ multiplex PCR, the TCRdb table keeps only in-frame clones and is missing some. The sample lists 100,000 to 150,000 clones; 84% were seen once. Sequencing used peripheral blood, obtained 28 days after the second AZD1222 dose. These receptors were collected from an adult who received the AZD1222 COVID-19 vaccine. Each CDR3 is given with its conserved first and last residue. Fields, in order: D gene, J gene, clone size, V gene, CDR3 protein, CDR3 DNA. D genes are given only for firm matches. Expanded clones are given a class, and other clones once, few, many or no size at all.

d_gene: -
j_gene: TRBJ2-1
abundance: -
v_gene: TRBV29-1
CDR3aa: CSLAKNNEQFF
CDR3nt: TGCAGTTTGGCTAAGAACAATGAGCAGTTCTTC

d_gene: -
j_gene: TRBJ1-4
abundance: -
v_gene: TRBV2
CDR3aa: CASSDRDEKLFF
CDR3nt: TGTGCCAGCAGTGACAGGGATGAAAAACTGTTTTTT

d_gene: -
j_gene: TRBJ1-5
abundance: -
v_gene: TRBV28
CDR3aa: CASSLSSQPQHF
CDR3nt: TGTGCCAGCAGTTTATCCTCTCAGCCCCAGCATTTT

d_gene: TRBD1
j_gene: TRBJ2-1
abundance: -
v_gene: TRBV29-1
CDR3aa: CSLTGTGSRSSYNEQFF
CDR3nt: TGCAGCCTTACCGGGACAGGGTCGCGAAGCTCCTACAATGAGCAGTTCTTC

d_gene: -
j_gene: TRBJ1-4
abundance: -
v_gene: TRBV20-1
CDR3aa: CSAPDSEKLFF
CDR3nt: TGCAGTGCGCCGGACAGCGAAAAACTGTTTTTT

d_gene: TRBD1
j_gene: TRBJ1-1
abundance: -
v_gene: TRBV27
CDR3aa: CASSLSPGTANTEAFF
CDR3nt: TGTGCCAGCAGTTTGTCACCCGGGACAGCTAACACTGAAGCTTTCTTT

d_gene: TRBD1
j_gene: TRBJ2-7
abundance: few
v_gene: TRBV4-1
CDR3aa: CASSPIGDRGTYEQYF
CDR3nt: TGCGCCAGCAGCCCGATCGGGGACAGGGGCACCTACGAGCAGTACTTC

d_gene: -
j_gene: TRBJ1-6
abundance: once
v_gene: TRBV6-2/TRBV6-3
CDR3aa: CASSSQGSTVGPLHF
CDR3nt: TGTGCCAGCAGTTCACAAGGATCGACCGTCGGTCCCCTCCACTTT

d_gene: -
j_gene: TRBJ1-2
abundance: once
v_gene: TRBV19
CDR3aa: CASKVWGTFYGYTF
CDR3nt: TGTGCCAGTAAGGTGTGGGGGACCTTCTATGGCTACACCTTC

d_gene: TRBD2
j_gene: TRBJ2-5
abundance: -
v_gene: TRBV28
CDR3aa: CASSSILGLAGRVETQYF
CDR3nt: TGTGCCAGCAGTTCAATACTCGGACTAGCGGGGAGGGTAGAGACCCAGTACTTC

d_gene: -
j_gene: TRBJ2-2
abundance: -
v_gene: TRBV7-2
CDR3aa: CASSLVGWGTGELFF
CDR3nt: TGTGCCAGCAGCTTAGTCGGGTGGGGCACCGGGGAGCTGTTTTTT

d_gene: -
j_gene: TRBJ1-5
abundance: -
v_gene: TRBV3-1/TRBV3-2
CDR3aa: CASSQRGENQPQHF
CDR3nt: TGTGCCAGCAGCCAGAGGGGGGAGAATCAGCCCCAGCATTTT

d_gene: TRBD1
j_gene: TRBJ1-2
abundance: once
v_gene: TRBV7-2
CDR3aa: CATTQGTAINYGYTF
CDR3nt: TGTGCCACTACCCAGGGGACAGCCATTAATTATGGCTACACCTTC

d_gene: -
j_gene: TRBJ1-5
abundance: -
v_gene: TRBV15
CDR3aa: CATSRYPLGAGSNQPQHF
CDR3nt: TGTGCCACCAGCAGGTACCCTTTAGGGGCTGGGAGCAATCAGCCCCAGCATTTT

d_gene: TRBD2
j_gene: TRBJ2-7
abundance: -
v_gene: TRBV5-1
CDR3aa: CASSYGLAGNEQYF
CDR3nt: TGCGCCAGCAGCTACGGACTAGCGGGGAACGAGCAGTACTTC

d_gene: -
j_gene: TRBJ2-2
abundance: -
v_gene: TRBV7-2
CDR3aa: CASSLDWQTGELFF
CDR3nt: TGTGCCAGCAGCTTAGATTGGCAGACCGGGGAGCTGTTTTTT

d_gene: -
j_gene: TRBJ1-3
abundance: -
v_gene: TRBV7-2
CDR3aa: CASSFGRAPGNTIYF
CDR3nt: TGTGCCAGCAGCTTTGGACGGGCACCAGGAAACACCATATATTTT

d_gene: -
j_gene: TRBJ2-1
abundance: -
v_gene: TRBV10-2
CDR3aa: CASSEGQNEQFF
CDR3nt: TGCGCCAGCAGTGAGGGGCAGAATGAGCAGTTCTTC

d_gene: -
j_gene: TRBJ2-2
abundance: -
v_gene: TRBV19
CDR3aa: CATLGGGATSNTGELFF
CDR3nt: TGTGCCACTTTAGGGGGGGGCGCAACCTCGAACACCGGGGAGCTGTTTTTT

d_gene: -
j_gene: TRBJ1-1
abundance: -
v_gene: TRBV7-2
CDR3aa: CASSLAAFF
CDR3nt: TGTGCCAGCAGCTTAGCAGCTTTCTTT

d_gene: -
j_gene: TRBJ1-3
abundance: -
v_gene: TRBV5-1
CDR3aa: CASSLDGNGLRNTIYF
CDR3nt: TGCGCCAGCAGCTTGGATGGGAATGGCCTGAGAAACACCATATATTTT

d_gene: TRBD1
j_gene: TRBJ2-7
abundance: -
v_gene: TRBV7-2
CDR3aa: CASSSTGGRYEQYF
CDR3nt: TGTGCCAGCAGCTCAACAGGGGGCCGGTACGAGCAGTACTTC

d_gene: -
j_gene: TRBJ1-5
abundance: -
v_gene: TRBV9
CDR3aa: CASSGGTDQPQHF
CDR3nt: TGTGCCAGCAGCGGAGGGACGGATCAGCCCCAGCATTTT

d_gene: -
j_gene: TRBJ2-7
abundance: -
v_gene: TRBV11-2
CDR3aa: CASSFLGGSLSYEQYF
CDR3nt: TGTGCCAGCAGCTTCCTCGGGGGTTCCCTCTCCTACGAGCAGTACTTC

d_gene: -
j_gene: TRBJ1-1
abundance: -
v_gene: TRBV6-2/TRBV6-3
CDR3aa: CASSSPYTEAFF
CDR3nt: TGTGCCAGCAGTTCCCCCTACACTGAAGCTTTCTTT

d_gene: -
j_gene: TRBJ1-4
abundance: -
v_gene: TRBV4-1
CDR3aa: CASSLVEKLFF
CDR3nt: TGCGCCAGCAGCCTGGTTGAAAAACTGTTTTTT

d_gene: -
j_gene: TRBJ1-1
abundance: -
v_gene: TRBV2
CDR3aa: CASSVKPNTEAFF
CDR3nt: TGTGCCAGCAGTGTAAAACCGAACACTGAAGCTTTCTTT

d_gene: -
j_gene: TRBJ2-3
abundance: -
v_gene: TRBV4-3
CDR3aa: CASSQDVAWSDTQYF
CDR3nt: TGCGCCAGCAGCCAAGATGTAGCGTGGTCCGATACGCAGTATTTT

d_gene: -
j_gene: TRBJ2-3
abundance: -
v_gene: TRBV7-9
CDR3aa: CASSSTNSDTQYF
CDR3nt: TGTGCCAGCAGCTCGACTAATTCGGATACGCAGTATTTT

d_gene: -
j_gene: TRBJ2-7
abundance: -
v_gene: TRBV7-8
CDR3aa: CASSLLPNSYEQYF
CDR3nt: TGTGCCAGCAGCTTACTCCCAAATTCCTACGAGCAGTACTTC

d_gene: -
j_gene: TRBJ1-2
abundance: -
v_gene: TRBV28
CDR3aa: CASRGGLDGYTF
CDR3nt: TGTGCCAGCAGAGGGGGGCTTGATGGCTACACCTTC

d_gene: -
j_gene: TRBJ2-7
abundance: -
v_gene: TRBV7-9
CDR3aa: CASSLGGNSYEQYF
CDR3nt: TGTGCCAGCAGCTTGGGAGGAAACTCCTACGAGCAGTACTTC

d_gene: TRBD2
j_gene: TRBJ2-3
abundance: -
v_gene: TRBV28
CDR3aa: CASSLTIPGGTDTQYF
CDR3nt: TGTGCCAGCAGTCTAACTATCCCGGGGGGTACAGATACGCAGTATTTT

d_gene: TRBD1
j_gene: TRBJ1-5
abundance: -
v_gene: TRBV7-2
CDR3aa: CASSSGTGGRGSNQPQHF
CDR3nt: TGTGCCAGCAGCTCTGGGACAGGAGGACGCGGGAGCAATCAGCCCCAGCATTTT

d_gene: -
j_gene: TRBJ2-1
abundance: -
v_gene: TRBV27
CDR3aa: CASSFTSYNEQFF
CDR3nt: TGTGCCAGCAGTTTTACCTCCTACAATGAGCAGTTCTTC

d_gene: TRBD2
j_gene: TRBJ2-3
abundance: -
v_gene: TRBV11-2
CDR3aa: CASSFDNIGAGGIDTQYF
CDR3nt: TGTGCCAGCAGCTTTGACAACATCGGAGCGGGGGGCATAGATACGCAGTATTTT

d_gene: TRBD2
j_gene: TRBJ2-5
abundance: -
v_gene: TRBV18
CDR3aa: CASSPNPNLAGAEETQYF
CDR3nt: TGTGCCAGCTCACCAAACCCCAATCTAGCGGGGGCCGAAGAGACCCAGTACTTC

d_gene: TRBD1
j_gene: TRBJ2-7
abundance: -
v_gene: TRBV28
CDR3aa: CASSPGGSRTYEQYF
CDR3nt: TGTGCCAGCAGTCCAGGGGGCAGCCGAACCTACGAGCAGTACTTC

d_gene: -
j_gene: TRBJ2-7
abundance: -
v_gene: TRBV27
CDR3aa: CASSFLPESYEQYF
CDR3nt: TGTGCCAGCAGTTTTCTTCCAGAAAGCTACGAGCAGTACTTC

d_gene: -
j_gene: TRBJ2-1
abundance: -
v_gene: TRBV7-2
CDR3aa: CASSLDLGAVRFF
CDR3nt: TGTGCCAGCAGCTTAGACCTCGGGGCGGTGAGGTTCTTC

d_gene: -
j_gene: TRBJ1-1
abundance: -
v_gene: TRBV9
CDR3aa: CASSKSRNTEAFF
CDR3nt: TGTGCCAGCAGCAAGTCCAGGAACACTGAAGCTTTCTTT

d_gene: -
j_gene: TRBJ2-2
abundance: -
v_gene: TRBV6-4
CDR3aa: CASSDRWGNTGELFF
CDR3nt: TGTGCCAGCAGTGACCGTTGGGGGAACACCGGGGAGCTGTTTTTT

d_gene: -
j_gene: TRBJ1-2
abundance: once
v_gene: TRBV2
CDR3aa: CASSEVGYTF
CDR3nt: TGTGCCAGCAGTGAAGTTGGCTACACCTTC

d_gene: TRBD1
j_gene: TRBJ1-6
abundance: -
v_gene: TRBV6-6
CDR3aa: CASSLRGRGYNSPLHF
CDR3nt: TGTGCCAGCAGCCTCAGGGGGCGGGGATATAATTCACCCCTCCACTTT

d_gene: TRBD2
j_gene: TRBJ2-1
abundance: -
v_gene: TRBV27
CDR3aa: CASSLVGTSGVLEQFF
CDR3nt: TGTGCCAGCAGTTTAGTCGGGACTAGCGGGGTTCTAGAGCAGTTCTTC

d_gene: TRBD1
j_gene: TRBJ1-2
abundance: -
v_gene: TRBV28
CDR3aa: CASSLPTGTYGYTF
CDR3nt: TGTGCCAGCAGTCTACCGACAGGGACTTATGGCTACACCTTC

d_gene: TRBD1
j_gene: TRBJ1-2
abundance: -
v_gene: TRBV7-3
CDR3aa: CASSVGSLGGDYGYTF
CDR3nt: TGTGCCAGCAGCGTAGGGTCATTAGGGGGCGACTATGGCTACACCTTC